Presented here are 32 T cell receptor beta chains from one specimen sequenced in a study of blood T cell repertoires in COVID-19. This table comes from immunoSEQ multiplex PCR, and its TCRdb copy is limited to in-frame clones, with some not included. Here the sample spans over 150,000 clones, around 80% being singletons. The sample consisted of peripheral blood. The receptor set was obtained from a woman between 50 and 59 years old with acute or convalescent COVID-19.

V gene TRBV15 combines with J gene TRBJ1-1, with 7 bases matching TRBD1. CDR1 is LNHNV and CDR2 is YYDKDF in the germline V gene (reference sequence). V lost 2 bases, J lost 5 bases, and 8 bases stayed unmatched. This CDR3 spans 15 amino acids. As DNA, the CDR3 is TGTGCCACCAGCAGAACTAGAGGGGGCAGGACTGAAGCTTTCTTT. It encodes CATSRTRGGRTEAFF.

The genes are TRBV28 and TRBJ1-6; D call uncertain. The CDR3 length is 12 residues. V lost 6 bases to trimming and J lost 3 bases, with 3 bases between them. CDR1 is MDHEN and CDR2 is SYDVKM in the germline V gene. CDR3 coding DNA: TGTGCCAGCAGCAACTATAATTCACCCCTCCACTTT. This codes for CASSNYNSPLHF. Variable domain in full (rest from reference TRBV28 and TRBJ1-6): DVKVTQSSRYLVKRTGEKVFLECVQDMDHENMFWYRQDPGLGLRLIYFSYDVKMKEKGDIPEGYSVSREKKERFSLILESASTNQTSMYLCASSNYNSPLHFGNGTRLTVT.

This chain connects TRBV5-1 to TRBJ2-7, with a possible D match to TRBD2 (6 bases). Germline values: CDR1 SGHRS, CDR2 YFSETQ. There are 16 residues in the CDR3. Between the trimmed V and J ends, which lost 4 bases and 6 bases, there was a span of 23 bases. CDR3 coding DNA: TGCGCCAGCAGCGGGGTGGTCCGGGACGGGGGACCCGAGCAGTACTTC. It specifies CASSGVVRDGGPEQYF.

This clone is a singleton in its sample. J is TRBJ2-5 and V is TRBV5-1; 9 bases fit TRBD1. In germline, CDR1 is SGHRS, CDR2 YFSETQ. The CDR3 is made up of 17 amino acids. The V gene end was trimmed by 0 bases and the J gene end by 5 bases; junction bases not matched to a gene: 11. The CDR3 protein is CASSLGSSGQGWETQYF. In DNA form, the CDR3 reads TGCGCCAGCAGCTTGGGCTCGTCGGGACAGGGATGGGAGACCCAGTACTTC.

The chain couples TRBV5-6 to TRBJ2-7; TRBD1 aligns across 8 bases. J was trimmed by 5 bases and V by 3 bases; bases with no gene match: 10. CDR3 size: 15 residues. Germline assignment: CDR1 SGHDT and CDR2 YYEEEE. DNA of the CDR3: TGTGCCAGCAGCTACCGGACAGGGAGGATCCACGAGCAGTACTTC. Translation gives CASSYRTGRIHEQYF.

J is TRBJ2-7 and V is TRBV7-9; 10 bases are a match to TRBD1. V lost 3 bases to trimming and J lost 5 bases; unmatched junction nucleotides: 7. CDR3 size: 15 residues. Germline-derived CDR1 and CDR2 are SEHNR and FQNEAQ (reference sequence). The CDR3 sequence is CASSFRGQGRNEQYF. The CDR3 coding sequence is TGTGCCAGCAGCTTTAGGGGACAGGGGAGAAACGAGCAGTACTTC.

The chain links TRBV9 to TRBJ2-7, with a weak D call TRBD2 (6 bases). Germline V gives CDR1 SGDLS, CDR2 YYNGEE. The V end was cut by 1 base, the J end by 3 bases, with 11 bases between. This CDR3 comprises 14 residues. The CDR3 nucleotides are TGTGCCAGCAGCGTATCGACTAGTGGCTACGAGCAGTACTTC. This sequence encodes CASSVSTSGYEQYF.

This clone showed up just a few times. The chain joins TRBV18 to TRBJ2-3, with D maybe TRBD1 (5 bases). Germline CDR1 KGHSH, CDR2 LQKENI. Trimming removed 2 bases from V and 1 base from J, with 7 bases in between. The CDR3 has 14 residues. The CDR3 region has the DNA TGTGCCAGCTCACCAACGACAGGCACAGATACGCAGTATTTT. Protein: CASSPTTGTDTQYF. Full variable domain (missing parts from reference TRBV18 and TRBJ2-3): NAGVMQNPRHLVRRRGQEARLRCSPMKGHSHVYWYRQLPEEGLKFMVYLQKENIIDESGMPKERFSAEFPKEGPSILRIQQVVRGDSAAYFCASSPTTGTDTQYFGPGTRLTVL.

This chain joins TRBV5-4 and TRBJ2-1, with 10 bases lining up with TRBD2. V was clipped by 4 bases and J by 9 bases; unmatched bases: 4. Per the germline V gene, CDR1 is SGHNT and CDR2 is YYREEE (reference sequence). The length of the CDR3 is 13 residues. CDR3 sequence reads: CASSPSGRSEQFF. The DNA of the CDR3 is TGTGCCAGCAGCCCTAGCGGGAGATCTGAGCAGTTCTTC.

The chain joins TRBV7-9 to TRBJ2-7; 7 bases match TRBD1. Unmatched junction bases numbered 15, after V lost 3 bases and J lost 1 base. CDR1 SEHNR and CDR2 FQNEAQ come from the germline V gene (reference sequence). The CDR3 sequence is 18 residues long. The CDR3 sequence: CASSFPGQKTLSSYEQYF. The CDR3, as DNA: TGTGCCAGCAGCTTTCCGGGACAGAAGACCCTTTCTTCCTACGAGCAGTACTTC.

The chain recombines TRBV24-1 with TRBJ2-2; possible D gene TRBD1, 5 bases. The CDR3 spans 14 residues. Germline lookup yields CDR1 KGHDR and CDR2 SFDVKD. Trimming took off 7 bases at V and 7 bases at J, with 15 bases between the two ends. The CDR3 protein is CATRGHEIYGELFF. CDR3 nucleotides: TGTGCCACCAGAGGACATGAGATATACGGGGAGCTGTTTTTT.

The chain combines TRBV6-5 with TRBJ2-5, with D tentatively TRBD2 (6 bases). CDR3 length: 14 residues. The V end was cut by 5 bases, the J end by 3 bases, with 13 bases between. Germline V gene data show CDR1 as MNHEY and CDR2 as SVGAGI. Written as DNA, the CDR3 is TGTGCCAGCAGTCTCGGCGGCGGGGAAGAGACCCAGTACTTC. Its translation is CASSLGGGEETQYF.

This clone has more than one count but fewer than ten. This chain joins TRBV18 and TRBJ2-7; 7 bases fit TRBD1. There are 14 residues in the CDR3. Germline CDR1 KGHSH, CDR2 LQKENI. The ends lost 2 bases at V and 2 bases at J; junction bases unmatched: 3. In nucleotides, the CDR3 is TGTGCCAGCTCACCAACTCAGGGGGCCTACGAGCAGTACTTC. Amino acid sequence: CASSPTQGAYEQYF.

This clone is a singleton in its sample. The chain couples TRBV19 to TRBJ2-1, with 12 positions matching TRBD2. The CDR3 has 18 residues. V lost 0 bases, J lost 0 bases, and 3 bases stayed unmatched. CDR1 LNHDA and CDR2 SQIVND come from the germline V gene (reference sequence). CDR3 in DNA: TGTGCCAGTAGTATAGACCTGACTAGCGGGGGCTCCTACAATGAGCAGTTCTTC. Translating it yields CASSIDLTSGGSYNEQFF.

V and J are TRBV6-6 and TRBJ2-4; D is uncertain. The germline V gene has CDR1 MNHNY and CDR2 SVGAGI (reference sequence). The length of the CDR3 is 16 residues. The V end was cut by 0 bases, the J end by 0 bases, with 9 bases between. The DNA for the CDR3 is TGTGCCAGCAGTTACTCGATAGCCGTAGCCAAAAACATTCAGTACTTC. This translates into CASSYSIAVAKNIQYF.

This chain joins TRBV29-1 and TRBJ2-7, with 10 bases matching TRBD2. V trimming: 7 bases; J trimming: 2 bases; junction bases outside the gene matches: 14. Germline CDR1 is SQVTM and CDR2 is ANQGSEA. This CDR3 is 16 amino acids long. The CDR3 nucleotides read TGCAGCGCTCAAGGGCTAGCGGGAGTTAACCCCTACGAGCAGTACTTC. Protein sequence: CSAQGLAGVNPYEQYF.

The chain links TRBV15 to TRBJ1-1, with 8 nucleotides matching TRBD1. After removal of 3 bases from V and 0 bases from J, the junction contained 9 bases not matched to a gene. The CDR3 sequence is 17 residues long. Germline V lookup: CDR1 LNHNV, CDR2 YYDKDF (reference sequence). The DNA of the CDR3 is TGTGCCACCAGCAGCCCCAGGGGGCTGAGGTTGAACACTGAAGCTTTCTTT. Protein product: CATSSPRGLRLNTEAFF.

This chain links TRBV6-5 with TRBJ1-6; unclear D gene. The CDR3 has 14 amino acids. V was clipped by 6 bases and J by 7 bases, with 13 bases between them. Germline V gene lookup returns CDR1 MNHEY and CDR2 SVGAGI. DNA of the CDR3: TGTGCCAGCAGGGGAGACGGTAACAATTCACCCCTCCACTTT. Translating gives CASRGDGNNSPLHF.

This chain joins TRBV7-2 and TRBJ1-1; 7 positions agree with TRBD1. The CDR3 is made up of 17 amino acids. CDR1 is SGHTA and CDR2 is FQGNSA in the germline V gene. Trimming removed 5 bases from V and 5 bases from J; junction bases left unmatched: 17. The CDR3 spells CASSQRARDREVTEAFF. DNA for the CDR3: TGTGCCAGCAGCCAAAGAGCCCGAGACAGGGAAGTAACTGAAGCTTTCTTT.

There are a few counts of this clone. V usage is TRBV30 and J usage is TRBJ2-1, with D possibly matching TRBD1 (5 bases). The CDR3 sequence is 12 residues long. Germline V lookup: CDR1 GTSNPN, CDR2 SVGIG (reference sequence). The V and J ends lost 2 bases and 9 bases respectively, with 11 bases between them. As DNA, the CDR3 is TGTGCCTGGAGTCAAGGGGTGGGTGAGCAGTTCTTC. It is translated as CAWSQGVGEQFF. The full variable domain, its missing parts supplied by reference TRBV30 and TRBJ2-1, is SQTIHQWPATLVQPVGSPLSLECTVEGTSNPNLYWYRQAAGRGLQLLFYSVGIGQISSEVPQNLSASRPQDRQFILSSKKLLLSDSGFYLCAWSQGVGEQFFGPGTRLTVL.

This CDR3 is CASSLGGVSTDTQYF. The CDR3 region has the DNA TGTGCCAGCAGCTTAGGCGGGGTTAGCACAGATACGCAGTATTTT. The chain recombines TRBV7-2 with TRBJ2-3; a weak D match, TRBD2 (6 bases). Trimming removed 1 base at V and 0 bases at J, with 8 bases between. This CDR3 comprises 15 residues. The germline V gene encodes CDR1 SGHTA and CDR2 FQGNSA.

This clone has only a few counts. The CDR3 nucleotides are TGTGCCAGCAGCTTAGACTATCGACAGGGTAACGTCCTGACTTTC. Amino acid sequence: CASSLDYRQGNVLTF. The V call is TRBV11-2, the J call TRBJ2-6; 7 nucleotides align to TRBD1. V gave up 0 bases and J gave up 10 bases; unmatched junction bases: 6. Per germline, CDR1 SGHAT and CDR2 FQNNGV. The CDR3 runs 15 residues.

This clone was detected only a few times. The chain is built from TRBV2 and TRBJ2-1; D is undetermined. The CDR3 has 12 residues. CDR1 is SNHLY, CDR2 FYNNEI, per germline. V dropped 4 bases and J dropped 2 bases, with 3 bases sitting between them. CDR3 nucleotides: TGTGCCAGCAGTGGGCCCTACAATGAGCAGTTCTTC. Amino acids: CASSGPYNEQFF.

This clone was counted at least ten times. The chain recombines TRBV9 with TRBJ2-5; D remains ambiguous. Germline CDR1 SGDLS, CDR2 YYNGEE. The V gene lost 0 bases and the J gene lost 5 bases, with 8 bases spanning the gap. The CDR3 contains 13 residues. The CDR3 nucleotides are TGTGCCAGCAGCGTAGCCAGGTCTGAGACCCAGTACTTC. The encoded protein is CASSVARSETQYF.

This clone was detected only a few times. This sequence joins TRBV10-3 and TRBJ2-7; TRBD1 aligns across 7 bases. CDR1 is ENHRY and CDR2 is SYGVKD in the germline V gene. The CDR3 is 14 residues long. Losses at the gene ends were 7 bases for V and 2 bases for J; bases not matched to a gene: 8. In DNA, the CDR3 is TGTGCCATCACCCCGGACAGGACCACCTACGAGCAGTACTTC. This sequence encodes CAITPDRTTYEQYF.

The CDR3 sequence is CASSLDGTGFEQYF. Written as DNA, the CDR3 is TGTGCCAGCAGCTTAGATGGGACAGGGTTCGAGCAGTACTTC. The rearrangement links TRBV7-9 to TRBJ2-7; TRBD1 aligns across 9 bases. With V trimmed by 1 base and J by 6 bases, 4 bases remained unmatched. This CDR3 has 14 residues. Germline V gene lookup returns CDR1 SEHNR and CDR2 FQNEAQ (reference sequence).

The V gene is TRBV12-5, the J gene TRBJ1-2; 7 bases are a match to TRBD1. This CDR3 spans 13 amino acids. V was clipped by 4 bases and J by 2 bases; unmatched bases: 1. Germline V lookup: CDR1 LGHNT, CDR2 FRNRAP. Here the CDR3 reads CASGSGQNYGYTF. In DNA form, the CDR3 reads TGTGCTAGTGGTTCGGGACAGAACTATGGCTACACCTTC.

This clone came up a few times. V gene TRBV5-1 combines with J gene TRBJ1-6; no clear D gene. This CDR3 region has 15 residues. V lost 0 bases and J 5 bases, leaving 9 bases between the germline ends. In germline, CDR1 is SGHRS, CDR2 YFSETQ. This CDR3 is CASSLAGYDNSPLHF. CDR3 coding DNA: TGCGCCAGCAGCTTGGCAGGATACGATAATTCACCCCTCCACTTT.

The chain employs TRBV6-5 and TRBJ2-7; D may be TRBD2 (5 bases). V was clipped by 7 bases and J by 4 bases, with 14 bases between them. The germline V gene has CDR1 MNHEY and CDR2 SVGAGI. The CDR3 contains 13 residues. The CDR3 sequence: CASKRTASYEQYF. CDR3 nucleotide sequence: TGTGCCAGCAAGCGGACCGCCTCTTACGAGCAGTACTTC.

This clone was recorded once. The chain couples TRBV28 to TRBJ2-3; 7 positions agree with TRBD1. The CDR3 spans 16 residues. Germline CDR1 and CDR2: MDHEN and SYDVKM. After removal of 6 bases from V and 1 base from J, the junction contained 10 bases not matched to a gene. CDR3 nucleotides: TGTGCCAGCAGCTCTAAGACAGGGTTGGGCACAGATACGCAGTATTTT. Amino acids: CASSSKTGLGTDTQYF.

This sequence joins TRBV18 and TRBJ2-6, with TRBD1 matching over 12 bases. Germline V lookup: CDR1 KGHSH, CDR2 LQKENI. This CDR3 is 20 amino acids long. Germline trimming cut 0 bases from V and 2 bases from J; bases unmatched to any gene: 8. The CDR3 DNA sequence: TGTGCCAGCTCACCACCTAGGGACAGGGGGCGAGGTGCTGGGGCCAACGTCCTGACTTTC. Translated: CASSPPRDRGRGAGANVLTF.

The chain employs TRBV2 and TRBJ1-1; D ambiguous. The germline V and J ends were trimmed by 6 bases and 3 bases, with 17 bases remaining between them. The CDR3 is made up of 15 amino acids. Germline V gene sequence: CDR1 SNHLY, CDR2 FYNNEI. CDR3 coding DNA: TGTGCCAGCAGAAGGGCGGGAGGCATGGACACTGAAGCTTTCTTT. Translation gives CASRRAGGMDTEAFF.